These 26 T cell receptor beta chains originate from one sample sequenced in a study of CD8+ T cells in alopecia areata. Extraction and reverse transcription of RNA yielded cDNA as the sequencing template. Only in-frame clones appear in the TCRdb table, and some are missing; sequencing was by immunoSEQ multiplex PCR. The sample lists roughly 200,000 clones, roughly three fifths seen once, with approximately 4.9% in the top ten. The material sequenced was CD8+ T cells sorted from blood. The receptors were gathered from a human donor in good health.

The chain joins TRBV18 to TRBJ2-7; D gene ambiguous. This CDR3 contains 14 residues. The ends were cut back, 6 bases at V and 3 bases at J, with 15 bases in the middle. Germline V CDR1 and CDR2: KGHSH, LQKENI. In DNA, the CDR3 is TGTGCCAGCTCTCCCGACGACCTCCACTACGAGCAGTACTTC. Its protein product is CASSPDDLHYEQYF.

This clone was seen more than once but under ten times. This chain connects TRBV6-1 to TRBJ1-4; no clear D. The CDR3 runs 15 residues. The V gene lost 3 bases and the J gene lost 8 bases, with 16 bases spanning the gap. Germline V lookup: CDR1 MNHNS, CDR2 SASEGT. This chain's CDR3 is CASSDFTEEYEKLFF. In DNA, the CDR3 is TGTGCCAGCAGTGACTTTACTGAGGAATACGAAAAACTGTTTTTT.

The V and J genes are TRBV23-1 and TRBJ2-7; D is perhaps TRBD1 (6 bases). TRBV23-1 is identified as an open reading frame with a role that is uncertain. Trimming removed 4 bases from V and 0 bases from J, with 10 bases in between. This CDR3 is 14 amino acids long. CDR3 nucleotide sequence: TGCGCCAGCAGTCCTGGACAGTCCTCCTACGAGCAGTACTTC. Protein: CASSPGQSSYEQYF.

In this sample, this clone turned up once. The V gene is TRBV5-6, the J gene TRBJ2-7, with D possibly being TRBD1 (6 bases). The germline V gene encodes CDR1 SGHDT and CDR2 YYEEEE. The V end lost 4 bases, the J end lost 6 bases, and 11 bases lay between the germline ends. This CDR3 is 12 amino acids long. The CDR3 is CASSVTGLEQYF. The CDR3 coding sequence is TGTGCCAGCAGCGTTACAGGGCTCGAGCAGTACTTC.

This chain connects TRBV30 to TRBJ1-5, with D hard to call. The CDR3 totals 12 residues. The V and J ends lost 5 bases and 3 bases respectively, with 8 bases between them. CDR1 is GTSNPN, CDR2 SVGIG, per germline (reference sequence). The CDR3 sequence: CAWGRSNQPQHF. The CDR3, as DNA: TGTGCCTGGGGACGGTCCAATCAGCCCCAGCATTTT.

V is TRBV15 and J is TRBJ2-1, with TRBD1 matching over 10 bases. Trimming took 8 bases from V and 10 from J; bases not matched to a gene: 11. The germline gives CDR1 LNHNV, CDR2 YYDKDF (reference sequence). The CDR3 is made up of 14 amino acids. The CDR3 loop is CATGRDRGTEEQFF. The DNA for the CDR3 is TGTGCCACCGGCCGGGACAGGGGAACGGAGGAGCAGTTCTTC.

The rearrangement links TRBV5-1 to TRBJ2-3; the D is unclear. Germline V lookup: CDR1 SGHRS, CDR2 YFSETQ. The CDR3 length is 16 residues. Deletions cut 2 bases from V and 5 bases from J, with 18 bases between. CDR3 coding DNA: TGCGCCAGCAGCTTTAGGGCTACAGAAATAGGAGATACGCAGTATTTT. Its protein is CASSFRATEIGDTQYF.

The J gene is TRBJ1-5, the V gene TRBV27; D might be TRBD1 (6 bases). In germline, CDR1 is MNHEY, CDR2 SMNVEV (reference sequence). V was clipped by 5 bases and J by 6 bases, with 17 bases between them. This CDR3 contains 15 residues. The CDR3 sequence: CASSPSLRGGQPQHF. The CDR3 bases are TGTGCCAGCAGTCCTTCCCTCAGGGGAGGTCAGCCCCAGCATTTT.

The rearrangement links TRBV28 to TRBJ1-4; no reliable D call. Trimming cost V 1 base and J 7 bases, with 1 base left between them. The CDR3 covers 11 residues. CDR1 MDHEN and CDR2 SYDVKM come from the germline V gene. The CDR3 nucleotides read TGTGCCAGCAGTTTATCTGAAAAACTGTTTTTT. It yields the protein CASSLSEKLFF.

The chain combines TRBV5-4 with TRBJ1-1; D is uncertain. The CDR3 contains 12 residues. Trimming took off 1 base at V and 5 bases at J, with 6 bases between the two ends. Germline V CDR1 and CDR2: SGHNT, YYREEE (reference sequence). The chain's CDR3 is CASSLPTTEAFF. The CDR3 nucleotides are TGTGCCAGCAGCTTGCCGACGACTGAAGCTTTCTTT.

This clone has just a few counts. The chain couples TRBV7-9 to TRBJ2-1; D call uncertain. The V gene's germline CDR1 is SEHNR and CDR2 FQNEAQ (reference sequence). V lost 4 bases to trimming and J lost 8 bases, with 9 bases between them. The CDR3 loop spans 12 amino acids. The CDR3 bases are TGTGCCAGCAGCTCTTCAAGGGATGAGCAGTTCTTC. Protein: CASSSSRDEQFF. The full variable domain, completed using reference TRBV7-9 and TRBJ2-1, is DTGVSQNPRHKITKRGQNVTFRCDPISEHNRLYWYRQTLGQGPEFLTYFQNEAQLEKSRLLSDRFSAERPKGSFSTLEIQRTEQGDSAMYLCASSSSRDEQFFGPGTRLTVL.

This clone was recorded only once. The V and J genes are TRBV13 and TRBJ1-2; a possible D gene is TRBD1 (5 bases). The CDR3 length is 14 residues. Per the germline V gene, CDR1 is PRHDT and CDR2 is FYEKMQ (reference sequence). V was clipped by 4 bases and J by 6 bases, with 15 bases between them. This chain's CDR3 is CASSSGRSGNGYTF. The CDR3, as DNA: TGTGCCAGCAGCTCAGGGCGGTCAGGGAATGGCTACACCTTC.

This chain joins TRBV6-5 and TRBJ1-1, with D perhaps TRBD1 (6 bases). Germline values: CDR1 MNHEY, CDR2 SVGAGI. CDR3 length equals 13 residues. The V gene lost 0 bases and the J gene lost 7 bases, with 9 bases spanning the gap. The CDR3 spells CASSYSGHLEAFF. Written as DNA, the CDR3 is TGTGCCAGCAGTTACTCGGGACACCTTGAAGCTTTCTTT.

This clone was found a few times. The CDR3 sequence: CSVARGGADTQYF. The CDR3 bases are TGCAGCGTTGCGAGGGGGGGGGCAGATACGCAGTATTTT. The chain links TRBV29-1 to TRBJ2-3; possibly TRBD2 for D (7 bases). In germline, CDR1 is SQVTM, CDR2 ANQGSEA. V was trimmed by 4 bases and J by 4 bases, leaving 12 bases between them. CDR3 length: 13 residues.

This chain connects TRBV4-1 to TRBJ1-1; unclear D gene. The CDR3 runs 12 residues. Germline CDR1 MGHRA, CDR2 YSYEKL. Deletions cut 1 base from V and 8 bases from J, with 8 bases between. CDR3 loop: CASSQGGREAFF. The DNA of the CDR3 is TGCGCCAGCAGCCAAGGTGGCCGCGAAGCTTTCTTT.

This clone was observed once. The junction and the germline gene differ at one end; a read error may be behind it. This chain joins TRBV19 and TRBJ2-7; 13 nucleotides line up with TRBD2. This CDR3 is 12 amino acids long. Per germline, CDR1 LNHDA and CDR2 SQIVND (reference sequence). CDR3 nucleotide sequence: TGTGCCAGTAGTACCGGACTAGCGGGGGTCTCCTTC. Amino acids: CASSTGLAGVSF.

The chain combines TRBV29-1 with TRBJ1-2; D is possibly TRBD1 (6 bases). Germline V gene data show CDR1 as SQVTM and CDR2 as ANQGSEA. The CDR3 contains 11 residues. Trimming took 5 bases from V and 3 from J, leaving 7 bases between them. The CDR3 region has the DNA TGCAGCGTTAGGGGGGACTATGGCTACACCTTC. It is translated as CSVRGDYGYTF.

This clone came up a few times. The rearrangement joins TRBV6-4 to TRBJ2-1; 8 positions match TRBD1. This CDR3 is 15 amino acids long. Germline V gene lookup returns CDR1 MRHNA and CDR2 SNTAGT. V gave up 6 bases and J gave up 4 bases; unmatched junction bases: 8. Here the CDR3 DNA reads TGTGCCAGCAGCCCCGGGACAGGACTTTACAATGAGCAGTTCTTC. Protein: CASSPGTGLYNEQFF.

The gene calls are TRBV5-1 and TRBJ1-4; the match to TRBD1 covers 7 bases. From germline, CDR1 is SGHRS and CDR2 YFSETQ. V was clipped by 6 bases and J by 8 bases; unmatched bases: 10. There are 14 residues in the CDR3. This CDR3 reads CASTERTGGEKLFF. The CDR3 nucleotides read TGCGCCAGCACCGAGAGGACAGGAGGGGAAAAACTGTTTTTT.

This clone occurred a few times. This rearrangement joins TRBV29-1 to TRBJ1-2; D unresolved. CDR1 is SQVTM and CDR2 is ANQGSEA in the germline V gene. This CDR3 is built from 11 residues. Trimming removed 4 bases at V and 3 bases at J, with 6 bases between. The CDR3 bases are TGCAGCGTTGCGGTCGACTATGGCTACACCTTC. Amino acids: CSVAVDYGYTF.

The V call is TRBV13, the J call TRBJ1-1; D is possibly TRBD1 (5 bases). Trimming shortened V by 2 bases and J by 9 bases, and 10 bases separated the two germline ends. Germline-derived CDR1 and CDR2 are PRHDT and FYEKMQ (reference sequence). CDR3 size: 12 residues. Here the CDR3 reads CASSLKGRKAFF. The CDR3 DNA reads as TGTGCCAGCAGCTTAAAGGGGAGGAAAGCTTTCTTT.

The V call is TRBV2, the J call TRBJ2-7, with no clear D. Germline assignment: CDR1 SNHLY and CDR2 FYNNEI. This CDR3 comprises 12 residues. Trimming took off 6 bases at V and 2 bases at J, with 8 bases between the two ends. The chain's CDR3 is CASRDPTYEQYF. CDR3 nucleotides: TGTGCCAGCAGAGACCCTACCTACGAGCAGTACTTC. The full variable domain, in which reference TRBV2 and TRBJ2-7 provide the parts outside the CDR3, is EPEVTQTPSHQVTQMGQEVILRCVPISNHLYFYWYRQILGQKVEFLVSFYNNEISEKSEIFDDQFSVERPDGSNFTLKIRSTKLEDSAMYFCASRDPTYEQYFGPGTRLTVT.

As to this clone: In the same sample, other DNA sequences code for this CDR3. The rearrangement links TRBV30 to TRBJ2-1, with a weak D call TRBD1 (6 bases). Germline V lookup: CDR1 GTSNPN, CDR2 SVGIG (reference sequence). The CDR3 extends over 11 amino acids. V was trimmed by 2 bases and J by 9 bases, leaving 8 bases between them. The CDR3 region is CAWSTGREQFF. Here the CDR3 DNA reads TGTGCCTGGAGTACAGGGCGTGAGCAGTTCTTC.

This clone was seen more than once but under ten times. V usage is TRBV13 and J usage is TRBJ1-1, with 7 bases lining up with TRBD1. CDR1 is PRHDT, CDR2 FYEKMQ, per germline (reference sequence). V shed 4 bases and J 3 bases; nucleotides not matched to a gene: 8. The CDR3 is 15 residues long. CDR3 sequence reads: CASSSTPGTDTEAFF. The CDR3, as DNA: TGTGCCAGCAGCTCCACCCCCGGGACAGACACTGAAGCTTTCTTT.

The CDR3 loop is CAWSGRNSNQPQHF. In nucleotides, the CDR3 is TGTGCCTGGAGTGGCCGAAATAGCAATCAGCCCCAGCATTTT. The V and J genes are TRBV30 and TRBJ1-5; unclear D gene. This CDR3 spans 14 amino acids. Trimming took off 1 base at V and 0 bases at J, with 7 bases between the two ends. Germline values: CDR1 GTSNPN, CDR2 SVGIG (reference sequence).

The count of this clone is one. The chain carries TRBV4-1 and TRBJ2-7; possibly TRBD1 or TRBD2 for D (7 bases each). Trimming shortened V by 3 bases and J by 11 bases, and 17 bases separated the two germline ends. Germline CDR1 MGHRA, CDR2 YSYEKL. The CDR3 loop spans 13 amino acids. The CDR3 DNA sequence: TGCGCCAGCAGCCACACCCCAGGGGGGGATGAGTACTTC. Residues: CASSHTPGGDEYF.